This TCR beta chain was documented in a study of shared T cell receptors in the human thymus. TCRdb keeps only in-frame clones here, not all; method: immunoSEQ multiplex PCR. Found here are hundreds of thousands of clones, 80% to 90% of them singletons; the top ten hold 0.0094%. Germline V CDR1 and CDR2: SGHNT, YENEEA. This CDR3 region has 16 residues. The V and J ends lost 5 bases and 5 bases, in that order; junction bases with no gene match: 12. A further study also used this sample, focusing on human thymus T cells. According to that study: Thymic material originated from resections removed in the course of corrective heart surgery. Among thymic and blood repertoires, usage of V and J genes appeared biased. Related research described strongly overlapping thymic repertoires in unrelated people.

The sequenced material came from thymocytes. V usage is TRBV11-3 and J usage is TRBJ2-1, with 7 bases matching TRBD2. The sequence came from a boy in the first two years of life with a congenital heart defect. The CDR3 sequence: CASSAAGTTADNEQFF. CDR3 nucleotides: TGTGCCAGCAGCGCCGCCGGGACTACGGCAGACAATGAGCAGTTCTTC. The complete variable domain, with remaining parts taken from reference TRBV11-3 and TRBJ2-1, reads EAGVVQSPRYKIIEKKQPVAFWCNPISGHNTLYWYLQNLGQGPELLIRYENEEAVDDSQLPKDRFSAERLKGVDSTLKIQPAELGDSAVYLCASSAAGTTADNEQFFGPGTRLTVL.